The 11 T cell receptor beta chains reported below all come from one sample, sequenced in a study of blood T cells in healthy people across ages. For the second PCR, which ran for roughly 6 to 11 cycles, a sample-barcoded 5' primer and a J-beta primer mix were used. TCRdb reanalysed the 5' RACE reads using MiXCR and keeps one entry per CDR3 protein. The sample carries over 950,000 distinct CDR3 sequences, about two fifths recorded once. Material: blood. The receptors stem from a man aged 18 to 30 in good health.

This sequence joins TRBV7-2 and TRBJ1-2; D unclear. Germline CDR1 and CDR2: SGHTA and FQGNSA. V lost 7 bases, J lost 1 base, and 10 bases lay in between. The CDR3 has 13 amino acids. CDR3 DNA sequence: TGTGCCAGCACCACCTCATTTAACTATGGCTACACCTTC. It specifies CASTTSFNYGYTF.

This chain joins TRBV9 and TRBJ2-5, with a possible D match to TRBD1 (5 bases). Per germline, CDR1 SGDLS and CDR2 YYNGEE. V lost 0 bases and J 5 bases, leaving 14 bases between the germline ends. The CDR3 is made up of 15 amino acids. The DNA for the CDR3 is TGTGCCAGCAGCGTAGCGACAGCCTCAGGCGAGACCCAGTACTTC. It is translated as CASSVATASGETQYF.

V is TRBV5-1 and J is TRBJ1-1; D gene unclear. Germline lookup yields CDR1 SGHRS and CDR2 YFSETQ. Trimming removed 5 bases at V and 1 base at J, with 12 bases between. The CDR3 has 14 amino acids. This CDR3 is CASRRQRGNTEAFF. DNA of the CDR3: TGCGCCAGCAGACGTCAACGGGGGAACACTGAAGCTTTCTTT.

As regards this clonotype: A much larger clonotype is one base distant, so this may be a read error. The chain links TRBV4-3 to TRBJ2-3; D gene uncertain. The germline CDR1 and CDR2 sequences are LGHNA and YSLEER. The CDR3 totals 17 residues. The chain's CDR3 is CASSQDWQGADTDTQDF. The DNA for the CDR3 is TGCGCCAGCAGCCAAGATTGGCAAGGAGCAGACACAGATACGCAGGATTTT.

The rearrangement uses TRBV7-2 and TRBJ1-6; 7 positions match TRBD1. Germline V CDR1 and CDR2: SGHTA, FQGNSA. The CDR3 covers 16 residues. After removal of 3 bases from V and 15 bases from J, the junction contained 17 bases not matched to a gene. CDR3 region: CASSFSPSTRGLNLHF. The CDR3 DNA reads TGTGCCAGCAGCTTCTCTCCTTCCACGAGGGGGCTAAACCTCCACTTT.

There are a few counts of this clonotype. V is TRBV10-3 and J is TRBJ1-3; D gene uncertain. The CDR3 extends over 17 amino acids. The germline gives CDR1 ENHRY, CDR2 SYGVKD. The V gene lost 2 bases and the J gene lost 2 bases, with 16 bases spanning the gap. DNA for the CDR3: TGTGCCATCAGTGAGACCTACACTCGAGGACCTGGAAACACCATATATTTT. This codes for CAISETYTRGPGNTIYF.

Ten or more counts support this clonotype. The chain recombines TRBV29-1 with TRBJ2-7; D uncertain. Germline V gene lookup returns CDR1 SQVTM and CDR2 ANQGSEA. The CDR3 extends over 12 amino acids. V lost 1 base and J lost 4, with 8 bases in between. The CDR3 region has the DNA TGCAGCGTTGAAGCGGTGGGGTACGAGCAGTACTTC. It yields the protein CSVEAVGYEQYF.

This clonotype was found a few times. The junction departs from the called germline gene at one end, perhaps through a read error. The V and J genes are TRBV4-3 and TRBJ2-3, with D perhaps matching TRBD1 or TRBD2 (5 bases each). Germline V gene lookup returns CDR1 LGHNA and CDR2 YSLEER. The CDR3 covers 15 residues. Here the CDR3 DNA reads TGCGCCAGTAGCCAAGACGAGGGGCCCACAGATACGCAGTATTTT. Residues: CASSQDEGPTDTQYF.

The rearrangement links TRBV12-5 to TRBJ2-1, with TRBD2 as a possible D gene (6 bases). V shed 1 base and J shed 0 bases, with 10 bases lying between them. Looked up from germline, CDR1 is LGHNT and CDR2 is FRNRAP. This CDR3 is 16 amino acids long. The CDR3 bases are TGTGCTAGTGGTTTGGCCCTTAGCGGCTCCTACAATGAGCAGTTCTTC. It codes for CASGLALSGSYNEQFF.

J is TRBJ1-1 and V is TRBV5-1; the match to TRBD1 covers 8 bases. Per the germline V gene, CDR1 is SGHRS and CDR2 is YFSETQ. J was trimmed by 4 bases and V by 5 bases; bases with no gene match: 7. The CDR3 consists of 14 residues. CDR3 in amino acids: CASRNNQGATEAFF. The CDR3 region has the DNA TGCGCCAGCAGGAATAATCAGGGGGCCACTGAAGCTTTCTTT.

Here the CDR3 DNA reads TGTGCCAGCCGTTCCGGGCGGACGGACCCCTACAATGAGCAGTTCTTC. It is translated as CASRSGRTDPYNEQFF. The J gene is TRBJ2-1, the V gene TRBV27; D gene uncertain. The CDR3 contains 16 residues. V lost 8 bases and J lost 2, with 19 bases in between. Germline V gene data show CDR1 as MNHEY and CDR2 as SMNVEV (reference sequence).